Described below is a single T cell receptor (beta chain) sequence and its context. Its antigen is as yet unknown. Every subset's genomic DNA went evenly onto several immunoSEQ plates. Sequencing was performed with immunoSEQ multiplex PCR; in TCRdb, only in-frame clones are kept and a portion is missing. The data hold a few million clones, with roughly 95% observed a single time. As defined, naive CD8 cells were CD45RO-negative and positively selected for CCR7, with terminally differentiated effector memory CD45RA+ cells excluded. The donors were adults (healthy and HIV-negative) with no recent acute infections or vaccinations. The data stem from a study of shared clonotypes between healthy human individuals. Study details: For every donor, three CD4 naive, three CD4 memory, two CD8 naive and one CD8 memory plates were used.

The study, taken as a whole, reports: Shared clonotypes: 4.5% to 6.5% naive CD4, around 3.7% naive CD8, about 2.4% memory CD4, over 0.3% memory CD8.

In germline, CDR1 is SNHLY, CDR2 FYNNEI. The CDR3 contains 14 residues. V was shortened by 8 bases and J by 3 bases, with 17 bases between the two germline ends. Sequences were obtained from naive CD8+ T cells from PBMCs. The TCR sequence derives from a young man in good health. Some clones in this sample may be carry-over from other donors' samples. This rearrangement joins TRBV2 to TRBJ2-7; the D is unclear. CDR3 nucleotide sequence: TGTGCCAGCTCCGATGGGCCGAGGAACTACGAGCAGTACTTC. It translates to CASSDGPRNYEQYF.